These 16 T cell receptor beta chains were sequenced from one sample in a study of shared clonotypes between healthy human individuals. Assay: immunoSEQ multiplex PCR; the TCRdb copy retains only in-frame clones and omits some. The data contain 2 million to 2.5 million clones, under 97% of them singletons. The material sequenced was naive CD4+ T cells sorted from blood. Subset: CD45RA+ positively selected. The receptors were gathered from a man in his late teens or twenties in good health.

J is TRBJ2-6 and V is TRBV2, with D unresolved. Deletions cut 7 bases from V and 1 base from J, with 11 bases between. The CDR3 extends over 15 amino acids. Germline-derived CDR1 and CDR2 are SNHLY and FYNNEI. In DNA form, the CDR3 reads TGTGCCAGCAAGCAAGACATGTCTGGGGCCAACGTCCTGACTTTC. Its protein product is CASKQDMSGANVLTF. The whole variable domain, filled in from reference TRBV2 and TRBJ2-6, reads EPEVTQTPSHQVTQMGQEVILRCVPISNHLYFYWYRQILGQKVEFLVSFYNNEISEKSEIFDDQFSVERPDGSNFTLKIRSTKLEDSAMYFCASKQDMSGANVLTFGAGSRLTVL.

J is TRBJ2-5 and V is TRBV7-9, with 13 bases identical to TRBD2. CDR3 length: 18 residues. In germline, CDR1 is SEHNR, CDR2 FQNEAQ (reference sequence). The V gene end was trimmed by 2 bases and the J gene end by 4 bases; junction bases not matched to a gene: 10. In DNA form, the CDR3 reads TGTGCCAGCAGCTTAACCCGGACTAGCGGGAGTACAGGAGAGACCCAGTACTTC. It translates to CASSLTRTSGSTGETQYF.

The V gene is TRBV15, the J gene TRBJ2-5; 8 nucleotides match TRBD2. Germline loops: CDR1 LNHNV, CDR2 YYDKDF (reference sequence). J lost 2 bases, V lost 0 bases, and 5 bases had no gene match. This CDR3 is built from 16 residues. In DNA, the CDR3 is TGTGCCACCAGCAGAGAGGGGGCTAGCGGGCAAGAGACCCAGTACTTC. Protein product: CATSREGASGQETQYF.

V usage is TRBV20-1 and J usage is TRBJ2-1, with TRBD2 matching 8 bases. J was trimmed by 10 bases and V by 7 bases; bases with no gene match: 3. Germline CDR1 and CDR2: DFQATT and SNEGSKA (reference sequence). The CDR3 is made up of 10 amino acids. CDR3 residues: CSGTSTEQFF. The CDR3 DNA sequence: TGCAGTGGGACTAGCACAGAGCAGTTCTTC.

V gene TRBV28 combines with J gene TRBJ2-2; no firm D call. V was shortened by 7 bases and J by 1 base, with 4 bases between the two germline ends. The CDR3 spans 12 residues. CDR1 is MDHEN, CDR2 SYDVKM, per germline. DNA for the CDR3: TGTGCCAGCAATGTGAACACCGGGGAGCTGTTTTTT. The encoded protein is CASNVNTGELFF.

The chain recombines TRBV11-2 with TRBJ2-1, with 7 bases identical to TRBD2. CDR1 and CDR2 (germline): SGHAT, FQNNGV. The CDR3 is made up of 15 amino acids. The trim removed 1 base at V and 7 bases at J, leaving 7 bases unmatched. The CDR3 DNA follows: TGTGCCAGCAGCTTAGTTGGAGTGGGGGGGAATGAGCAGTTCTTC. Translated: CASSLVGVGGNEQFF.

As regards this clone: This sample also contains other DNA sequences that code for the same CDR3. The chain joins TRBV18 to TRBJ2-7, with D perhaps being TRBD1 or TRBD2 (5 bases each). CDR3 length equals 15 residues. With 0 bases removed from V and 0 bases from J, the gap between germline ends came to 9 bases. The germline gives CDR1 KGHSH, CDR2 LQKENI. CDR3 residues: CASSPPGPSSYEQYF. CDR3 DNA: TGTGCCAGCTCACCACCGGGACCGAGCTCCTACGAGCAGTACTTC. Filled out from reference TRBV18 and TRBJ2-7, the complete variable domain reads NAGVMQNPRHLVRRRGQEARLRCSPMKGHSHVYWYRQLPEEGLKFMVYLQKENIIDESGMPKERFSAEFPKEGPSILRIQQVVRGDSAAYFCASSPPGPSSYEQYFGPGTRLTVT.

The rearrangement links TRBV19 to TRBJ2-7; no reliable D call. The CDR3 consists of 13 residues. The germline V gene has CDR1 LNHDA and CDR2 SQIVND (reference sequence). V was clipped by 6 bases and J by 2 bases, with 11 bases between them. The CDR3 is CASRGLATYEQYF. The CDR3 DNA follows: TGTGCCAGTAGGGGATTGGCTACCTACGAGCAGTACTTC.

J is TRBJ2-2 and V is TRBV19; D remains ambiguous. Germline CDR1 and CDR2: LNHDA and SQIVND (reference sequence). V gave up 7 bases and J gave up 4 bases, with 16 bases separating them. This CDR3 is built from 15 residues. CDR3 loop: CASTEDPFTTGELFF. The CDR3 DNA sequence: TGTGCCAGTACCGAGGACCCTTTTACCACCGGGGAGCTGTTTTTT.

The J gene is TRBJ1-2, the V gene TRBV7-2; the D is unclear. Germline V gene lookup returns CDR1 SGHTA and CDR2 FQGNSA. The CDR3 sequence is 14 residues long. The V and J ends lost 1 base and 0 bases respectively, with 6 bases between them. The CDR3 sequence: CASSLGVANYGYTF. CDR3 in DNA: TGTGCCAGCAGCTTAGGAGTAGCTAACTATGGCTACACCTTC.

The rearrangement uses TRBV10-1 and TRBJ2-7; the D gene is possibly TRBD1 (6 bases). V lost 0 bases to trimming and J lost 0 bases, with 18 bases between them. From germline, CDR1 is WNHNN and CDR2 SYGVQD (reference sequence). The length of the CDR3 is 18 residues. DNA for the CDR3: TGCGCCAGCAGTGAGTCGAATTTAGGGACAAAGAACTCCTACGAGCAGTACTTC. Its translation: CASSESNLGTKNSYEQYF.

This sequence joins TRBV27 and TRBJ2-2, with TRBD2 as a possible D gene (5 bases). CDR1 and CDR2 (germline): MNHEY, SMNVEV (reference sequence). The CDR3 runs to 12 residues. V lost 9 bases, J lost 6 bases, and 11 bases lay in between. The CDR3, as DNA: TGTGCCAGGGGGAGCGGCCCCGGGGAGCTGTTTTTT. Residues: CARGSGPGELFF.

The chain recombines TRBV5-1 with TRBJ1-4, with D possibly TRBD1 on 5 matching bases. The CDR3 contains 15 residues. CDR1 is SGHRS and CDR2 is YFSETQ in the germline V gene. V was pared by 3 bases and J by 5 bases, with 14 bases between. CDR3 loop: CASSWRQSQNEKLFF. CDR3 DNA sequence: TGCGCCAGCAGCTGGAGACAGTCTCAAAATGAAAAACTGTTTTTT.

This CDR3 is CASSLEGSPYEQYF. The DNA of the CDR3 is TGCGCCAGCAGCTTGGAAGGTTCCCCCTACGAGCAGTACTTC. The J gene is TRBJ2-7, the V gene TRBV5-1; no clear D gene. V dropped 0 bases and J dropped 2 bases, with 9 bases sitting between them. The CDR3 covers 14 residues. CDR1 SGHRS and CDR2 YFSETQ come from the germline V gene.

The chain employs TRBV7-2 and TRBJ1-3; a weak D match, TRBD1 (5 bases). The CDR3 sequence is 16 residues long. V gave up 1 base and J gave up 1 base, with 11 bases separating them. Germline CDR1 is SGHTA and CDR2 is FQGNSA. The chain's CDR3 is CASSLVYQGSGNTIYF. CDR3 DNA sequence: TGTGCCAGCAGCTTAGTGTACCAGGGTTCTGGAAACACCATATATTTT.

The rearrangement uses TRBV28 and TRBJ1-4; no firm D call. Trimming pared 1 base from V and 0 bases from J, leaving 9 bases between. The CDR3 runs to 16 residues. Germline V gives CDR1 MDHEN, CDR2 SYDVKM. This CDR3 reads CASSLYLGSTNEKLFF. The DNA for the CDR3 is TGTGCCAGCAGTTTATATCTCGGGTCAACTAATGAAAAACTGTTTTTT. Based on the CDR3 plus reference TRBV28 and TRBJ1-4, the full variable domain is DVKVTQSSRYLVKRTGEKVFLECVQDMDHENMFWYRQDPGLGLRLIYFSYDVKMKEKGDIPEGYSVSREKKERFSLILESASTNQTSMYLCASSLYLGSTNEKLFFGSGTQLSVL.